The sequence of this T cell receptor (beta chain) was determined in a study of blood T cell repertoires in COVID-19. In the study overall: Collection of acute and convalescent COVID-19 samples took place in the United States, Italy and Spain. From T cells, B-cell-depleted T cells, or PBMCs came the material, which was cDNA or gDNA.

Seattle researchers signed up patients amid active infection and tracked them longitudinally. This CDR3 region has 15 residues. Germline V gives CDR1 SEHNR, CDR2 FQNEAQ (reference sequence). After removal of 4 bases from V and 4 bases from J, the junction contained 9 bases not matched to a gene. How the authors handled the data: Scientists estimated how many nucleated cells there were by amplifying reference gene primers. Assay: immunoSEQ multiplex PCR; the TCRdb copy retains only in-frame clones and omits some. V and J calls and clone size come straight from that table; D and trimming were deduced from the DNA. Here the sample spans roughly 350,000 clones, about 88% being singletons.

The V call is TRBV7-9, the J call TRBJ1-2; 7 nucleotides line up with TRBD1. The source is a woman aged 70-85 years with COVID-19, enrolled during active disease. The sample taken for sequencing was peripheral blood. The chain's CDR3 is CASSSTQGNFYGYTF. The CDR3 region has the DNA TGTGCCAGCAGCTCAACACAGGGGAATTTCTATGGCTACACCTTC. The complete variable domain, with remaining parts taken from reference TRBV7-9 and TRBJ1-2, reads DTGVSQNPRHKITKRGQNVTFRCDPISEHNRLYWYRQTLGQGPEFLTYFQNEAQLEKSRLLSDRFSAERPKGSFSTLEIQRTEQGDSAMYLCASSSTQGNFYGYTFGSGTRLTVV.